A selection of T cell receptor beta chains follows, all from one sample in a study of T cells in Graves' hyperthyroidism and ophthalmopathy. TCRdb reprocessed the multiplex PCR reads via MiXCR and lists one record per CDR3 protein. The sample holds around 480,000 distinct CDR3 sequences; under 15% are singletons and the top ten take 15% to 20%. The sequenced sample consisted of blood. These receptors were collected from a woman under 30 with Graves' hyperthyroidism. CDR3s include the opening cysteine and the closing phenylalanine or tryptophan. The D gene is left open where the match is weak. For some rows the clone size is stated as once, few or many, or as a class when expanded; others skip it.

j_call clone_size v_call d_call cdr3_nt cdr3_aa
TRBJ2-3 few TRBV24-1 TRBD2 TGTGCCACCCGAATCGGACTAGCGGGGGACACAGATACGCAGTATTTT CATRIGLAGDTDTQYF
TRBJ2-3 many TRBV6-2/TRBV6-3 TRBD2 TGTGCCAGCAGTTACGGGTGGAATCCTAGCGGGAGTCAAGATACGCAGTATTTT CASSYGWNPSGSQDTQYF
TRBJ1-6 NA TRBV5-1 NA TGCGCCAGCAGCTTTGACGCCGGGACCGCAAGCTCCTATAATTCACCCCTCCACTTT CASSFDAGTASSYNSPLHF
TRBJ2-1 many TRBV3-1 TRBD2 TGTGCCAGCAGCCAAGCGAGCGGGGGGGCTTTCAATGAGCAGTTCTTC CASSQASGGAFNEQFF
TRBJ2-5 NA TRBV6-2/TRBV6-3 TRBD2 TGTGCCAGCAGTTACCGGACTAGCGGGGGGTCCAGGACCCAGTACTTC CASSYRTSGGSRTQYF
TRBJ1-1 many TRBV11-3 NA TGTGCCAGCAGCTTATTCCCGAACACTGAAGCTTTCTTT CASSLFPNTEAFF
TRBJ1-1 many TRBV29-1 NA TGCAGCGTTGTGGGCGGCTCATCGGAAGCTTTCTTT CSVVGGSSEAFF
TRBJ1-5 many TRBV6-1 NA TGTGCCAGCAGCACAGGGACCTACAATCAGCCCCAGCATTTT CASSTGTYNQPQHF
TRBJ1-1 many TRBV9 NA TGTGCCAGCAGCAGAGGGGCTTCTCCGAACACTGAAGCTTTCTTT CASSRGASPNTEAFF
TRBJ1-3 many TRBV29-1 NA TGCAGCGTGGGGGGGACCTCTGGAAACACCATATATTTT CSVGGTSGNTIYF
TRBJ2-4 few TRBV7-2 NA TGTGCCAGCAGCCCGAGGGTTTCGTTTCGGGGGGCCAAAAACATTCAGTACTTC CASSPRVSFRGAKNIQYF
TRBJ2-7 many TRBV2 TRBD2 TGTGCCAGCAGTGACCTCGGGACTAGCGGAACCTACGAGCAGTACTTC CASSDLGTSGTYEQYF
TRBJ1-1 NA TRBV28 NA TGTGCCAGCAGTTTGGTGGAACCGAACACTGAAGCTTTCTTT CASSLVEPNTEAFF